The clone carrying this T cell receptor (beta chain) was counted a few times. The antigen remains undetermined. Clinicians diagnosed patients from clinical symptoms, serum thyroxine and TRAb, thyroid ultrasound and orbital computed tomography. Isolation of PBMCs was performed on 8 to 10 ml fresh peripheral blood. This record belongs to a study of T cells in Graves' hyperthyroidism and ophthalmopathy. Study details: Pretreatment peripheral blood was obtained at initial diagnosis.

Whole-study results and caveats: Most expanded thyroid clonotypes above 0.001 also appeared in blood.

The CDR3 regions of TCR beta were amplified from RNA transcripts. The HTBI set primed first-round TCR CDR3 RT-PCR. TCRdb re-derived calls from the multiplex PCR reads in MiXCR, one entry per CDR3 protein. The table lists a few hundred thousand distinct CDR3 sequences, 14% of them singletons. Sequencing was done on a sample of blood. This TCR derives from a woman aged 30 to 39 with Graves' ophthalmopathy.

CDR3 nucleotides: TGTGCCAGCAGCCTCGCGGGAGGAAGCTCTGGAAACACCATATATTTT. It is translated as CASSLAGGSSGNTIYF. V gene TRBV7-6 combines with J gene TRBJ1-3; D unresolved. The CDR3 is made up of 16 amino acids. The V gene lost 5 bases and the J gene lost 0 bases, with 14 bases spanning the gap. Germline V gives CDR1 SGHVS, CDR2 FNYEAQ.